These 29 T cell receptor beta chains originate from one sample sequenced in a study of T cell responses to AZD1222 COVID-19 vaccine. Assay: immunoSEQ multiplex PCR; the TCRdb copy retains only in-frame clones and omits some. The top ten hold 21% of the sample, which has 65,000 to 85,000 clones, roughly 80% seen once. The material sequenced was peripheral blood, taken on day 0 of AZD1222 vaccination. The receptors originated from an adult in good health.

The chain carries TRBV5-1 and TRBJ2-7, with 8 nucleotides matching TRBD2. Unmatched junction bases numbered 8, after V lost 0 bases and J lost 3 bases. This CDR3 contains 16 residues. Germline V CDR1 and CDR2: SGHRS, YFSETQ. CDR3 sequence (DNA): TGCGCCAGCAGCTTGGCGATTACCGGGAGGGGCTACGAGCAGTACTTC. Protein product: CASSLAITGRGYEQYF.

This clone has only a few counts. This chain uses TRBV6-5 with TRBJ1-2; D unresolved. Looked up from germline, CDR1 is MNHEY and CDR2 is SVGAGI. This CDR3 region has 13 residues. V was clipped by 6 bases and J by 4 bases, with 12 bases between them. CDR3 DNA: TGTGCCAGCAGGACCATGGCTACCTATGGCTACACCTTC. Protein sequence: CASRTMATYGYTF.

This clone was picked up one time. The rearrangement joins TRBV10-3 to TRBJ1-4; possibly TRBD1 for D (5 bases). Trimming removed 8 bases at V and 3 bases at J, with 16 bases between. Germline V gives CDR1 ENHRY, CDR2 SYGVKD. This CDR3 region has 15 residues. In nucleotides, the CDR3 is TGTGCCATCTCCCAGGGAGGAACAGCTAATGAAAAACTGTTTTTT. Protein: CAISQGGTANEKLFF.

This rearrangement joins TRBV3-1 (or the pseudogene TRBV3-2) to TRBJ1-2; no reliable D call. Trimming shortened V by 4 bases and J by 6 bases, and 18 bases separated the two germline ends. The CDR3 loop spans 15 amino acids. Looked up from germline, CDR1 is LGHDT and CDR2 is YNNKEL (reference sequence). The CDR3 sequence: CASSPRHVSGHGYTF. As DNA, the CDR3 is TGTGCCAGCAGCCCGCGACATGTCTCAGGCCATGGCTACACCTTC.

The genes are TRBV7-2 and TRBJ2-6, with 12 bases that match TRBD1. With V trimmed by 3 bases and J by 4 bases, 7 bases remained unmatched. Germline V lookup: CDR1 SGHTA, CDR2 FQGNSA. The CDR3 is made up of 18 amino acids. CDR3 nucleotides: TGTGCCAGCAGCTTGGGACAGGGGGCGCAGCGGGGGGCCAACGTCCTGACTTTC. It yields the protein CASSLGQGAQRGANVLTF.

The rearrangement links TRBV5-6 to TRBJ2-2, with D tentatively TRBD2 (6 bases). Germline loops: CDR1 SGHDT, CDR2 YYEEEE. The length of the CDR3 is 16 residues. With 3 bases removed from V and 6 bases from J, the gap between germline ends came to 18 bases. In nucleotides, the CDR3 is TGTGCCAGCAGCTCCGGTAGCGGACTCTATCCCGGGGAGCTGTTTTTT. Its translation: CASSSGSGLYPGELFF.

The chain couples TRBV13 to TRBJ2-3, with D possibly TRBD1 on 6 matching bases. The CDR3 length is 15 residues. Deletions cut 1 base from V and 5 bases from J, with 13 bases between. Germline V CDR1 and CDR2: PRHDT, FYEKMQ (reference sequence). The CDR3 spells CASSLVGTSVDTQYF. The CDR3 DNA sequence: TGTGCCAGCAGCTTAGTCGGGACATCTGTAGATACGCAGTATTTT.

The V and J genes are TRBV6-2 or TRBV6-3 and TRBJ2-4, with D uncertain. With 4 bases removed from V and 3 bases from J, the gap between germline ends came to 10 bases. The CDR3 contains 14 residues. Per germline, CDR1 MNHEY and CDR2 SVGEGT. The CDR3 spells CASSSSGLKNIQYF. As DNA, the CDR3 is TGTGCCAGCAGTTCCTCGGGTCTCAAAAACATTCAGTACTTC.

The chain is built from TRBV28 and TRBJ1-4; D might be TRBD1 (6 bases). The CDR3 sequence is 15 residues long. Germline V gene sequence: CDR1 MDHEN, CDR2 SYDVKM. V was cut by 3 bases and J by 2 bases, with 10 bases left in between. The CDR3, as DNA: TGTGCCAGCAGTTTCAGGGGTCCTACTAATGAAAAACTGTTTTTT. Translation: CASSFRGPTNEKLFF.

The chain has TRBV4-1 and TRBJ2-3; 12 nucleotides align to TRBD2. The germline CDR1 and CDR2 sequences are MGHRA and YSYEKL. This CDR3 has 17 amino acids. The ends lost 4 bases at V and 2 bases at J; junction bases unmatched: 7. This CDR3 is CASSRGLAGSLTDTQYF. In DNA, the CDR3 is TGCGCCAGCAGCCGGGGACTAGCGGGCTCACTCACAGATACGCAGTATTTT.

The rearrangement links TRBV21-1 to TRBJ1-2; the table names TRBD1, a call not compared with the DNA. TRBV21-1 is tagged as a pseudogene. This CDR3 has 15 amino acids. The CDR3 bases are TGTGCCAGCAGCAAAGCAGGGGGCGCTAACTATGGCTACACCTTC. Translating gives CASSKAGGANYGYTF.

This chain uses TRBV2 with TRBJ1-5, with D unresolved. V was trimmed by 2 bases and J by 4 bases, leaving 9 bases between them. CDR3 size: 14 residues. The V gene's germline CDR1 is SNHLY and CDR2 FYNNEI. The DNA for the CDR3 is TGTGCCAGCAGTGAATGGGCACAGAATCAGCCCCAGCATTTT. The encoded protein is CASSEWAQNQPQHF.

The rearrangement uses TRBV13 and TRBJ2-7, with D hard to call. This CDR3 region has 12 residues. Germline loops: CDR1 PRHDT, CDR2 FYEKMQ (reference sequence). Trimming took 5 bases from V and 7 from J, leaving 12 bases between them. The DNA for the CDR3 is TGTGCCAGCAGCCCTCGAAGGGCGGAGCAGTACTTC. Protein product: CASSPRRAEQYF.

The rearrangement links TRBV5-1 to TRBJ2-2; a possible D gene is TRBD1 (6 bases). The CDR3 has 13 residues. The germline gives CDR1 SGHRS, CDR2 YFSETQ. With 9 bases removed from V and 2 bases from J, the gap between germline ends came to 11 bases. Here the CDR3 DNA reads TGCGCCACAAGACAGGACAACACCGGGGAGCTGTTTTTT. Translated: CATRQDNTGELFF.

CDR3 amino acids: CASARGSGTDTQYF. For the CDR3, the DNA is TGTGCCAGCGCTCGCGGCAGCGGCACAGATACGCAGTATTTT. This rearrangement joins TRBV7-2 to TRBJ2-3; D gene unclear. Trimming cost V 8 bases and J 1 base, with 13 bases left between them. This CDR3 comprises 14 residues. Germline V gives CDR1 SGHTA, CDR2 FQGNSA.

The chain joins TRBV2 to TRBJ2-3; perhaps TRBD2 as D (6 bases). Trimming stripped 7 bases from V and 1 base from J, with 21 bases between. Germline values: CDR1 SNHLY, CDR2 FYNNEI. The CDR3 spans 17 residues. The CDR3 protein is CASILFDRGSGTDTQYF. CDR3 nucleotides: TGTGCCAGCATTCTCTTCGACCGGGGGAGCGGCACAGATACGCAGTATTTT.

The chain is built from TRBV29-1 and TRBJ2-1; D is uncertain. Germline V gives CDR1 SQVTM, CDR2 ANQGSEA. This CDR3 region has 12 residues. V lost 7 bases and J 5 bases, leaving 12 bases between the germline ends. CDR3 DNA sequence: TGCAGCGCCCCAGCACCCAACAATGAGCAGTTCTTC. Translated: CSAPAPNNEQFF.

V and J are TRBV30 and TRBJ2-7, with 8 bases fitting TRBD1. The CDR3 consists of 13 residues. The junction had 4 bases not matched to a gene; V was cut back by 0 bases and J by 6 bases. Germline loops: CDR1 GTSNPN, CDR2 SVGIG (reference sequence). DNA of the CDR3: TGTGCCTGGAGTGTACAGGGGGTGACCGAGCAGTACTTC. Its protein product is CAWSVQGVTEQYF.

This rearrangement joins TRBV4-3 to TRBJ2-2, with 10 bases aligning to TRBD2. Germline V lookup: CDR1 LGHNA, CDR2 YSLEER. The CDR3 has 17 residues. The trim removed 1 base at V and 5 bases at J, leaving 7 bases unmatched. CDR3 sequence (DNA): TGCGCCAGCAGCCAAGGCCTAGCGGGAGTTGGTACCGGGGAGCTGTTTTTT. Its translation is CASSQGLAGVGTGELFF.

The rearrangement uses TRBV7-6 and TRBJ2-5, with D perhaps TRBD1 or TRBD2 (5 bases each). CDR3 length: 13 amino acids. Trimming took 5 bases from V and 2 from J, leaving 9 bases between them. The germline gives CDR1 SGHVS, CDR2 FNYEAQ. The CDR3, as DNA: TGTGCCAGCAGCCGGGGACGGCAAGAGACCCAGTACTTC. As protein: CASSRGRQETQYF.

This chain links TRBV27 with TRBJ1-6, with a possible D match to TRBD1 (6 bases). Trimming took 5 bases from V and 10 from J, leaving 24 bases between them. This CDR3 region has 17 residues. Germline-derived CDR1 and CDR2 are MNHEY and SMNVEV (reference sequence). CDR3 region: CASSAPPDRLSRSPLHF. The CDR3 coding sequence is TGTGCCAGCAGTGCACCCCCCGACAGGCTGTCACGCTCACCCCTCCACTTT.

The J gene is TRBJ1-1, the V gene TRBV11-2; unclear D gene. Trimming took off 3 bases at V and 0 bases at J, with 8 bases between the two ends. CDR1 is SGHAT and CDR2 is FQNNGV in the germline V gene. The CDR3 has 14 amino acids. CDR3 DNA sequence: TGTGCCAGCAGCTTTGGGTTTGTGAACACTGAAGCTTTCTTT. Protein product: CASSFGFVNTEAFF.

A single count supports this clone. V and J are TRBV7-9 and TRBJ2-4, with a possible D match to TRBD2 (5 bases). The CDR3 has 14 residues. The V gene lost 0 bases and the J gene lost 7 bases, with 10 bases spanning the gap. CDR1 SEHNR and CDR2 FQNEAQ come from the germline V gene (reference sequence). The DNA for the CDR3 is TGTGCCAGCAGCTTAGCGAGCGGTAGGAACATTCAGTACTTC. Amino acid sequence: CASSLASGRNIQYF.

This clone was counted a few times. The J gene is TRBJ2-4, the V gene TRBV7-3; 11 nucleotides agree with TRBD2. From germline, CDR1 is SGHTA and CDR2 FQGTGA. V dropped 2 bases and J dropped 8; count of bases not matched to a gene: 5. The CDR3 loop spans 15 amino acids. The CDR3, as DNA: TGTGCCAGCAGCTTAGCGGCTAGCGGGGGGTACATTCAGTACTTC. This translates into CASSLAASGGYIQYF.

The chain links TRBV29-1 to TRBJ1-1; no clear D. The V and J ends lost 5 bases and 5 bases respectively, with 21 bases between them. The CDR3 is 15 amino acids. Germline values: CDR1 SQVTM, CDR2 ANQGSEA. CDR3 DNA sequence: TGCAGCGTTTACAAGAACGTAGGGAGGAGGACTGAAGCTTTCTTT. Protein: CSVYKNVGRRTEAFF.

This chain links TRBV4-2 with TRBJ2-3, with 10 bases identical to TRBD2. The germline V gene has CDR1 LGHNA and CDR2 YNFKEQ. The CDR3 extends over 16 amino acids. J gave up 0 bases and V 3 bases, and 3 bases lay outside the gene matches. The CDR3: CASSQGSGGSTDTQYF. The CDR3 DNA is TGTGCCAGCAGCCAGGGTAGCGGGGGGAGCACAGATACGCAGTATTTT.

The chain uses TRBV18 and TRBJ2-3; 9 bases line up with TRBD1. The junction had 9 bases not matched to a gene; V was cut back by 3 bases and J by 5 bases. This CDR3 is 16 amino acids long. Germline CDR1 is KGHSH and CDR2 is LQKENI. This CDR3 reads CASSPRGQGQRDTQYF. The CDR3 region has the DNA TGTGCCAGCTCACCTAGGGGACAGGGCCAGAGAGATACGCAGTATTTT.

The chain joins TRBV5-6 to TRBJ2-2; D is possibly TRBD1 (6 bases). Per the germline V gene, CDR1 is SGHDT and CDR2 is YYEEEE. The CDR3 is 15 residues long. The V and J ends lost 2 bases and 5 bases respectively, with 13 bases between them. The CDR3 loop is CASSFNIRGTGELFF. Written as DNA, the CDR3 is TGTGCCAGCAGCTTTAACATAAGGGGGACCGGGGAGCTGTTTTTT.

The chain links TRBV19 to TRBJ2-1; 10 nucleotides agree with TRBD2. Germline lookup yields CDR1 LNHDA and CDR2 SQIVND (reference sequence). J gave up 8 bases and V 7 bases, and 8 bases lay outside the gene matches. The CDR3 has 14 amino acids. The CDR3 region has the DNA TGTGCCAGTAAGACTAGCGGGTCCCGGGATGAGCAGTTCTTC. Its translation: CASKTSGSRDEQFF.